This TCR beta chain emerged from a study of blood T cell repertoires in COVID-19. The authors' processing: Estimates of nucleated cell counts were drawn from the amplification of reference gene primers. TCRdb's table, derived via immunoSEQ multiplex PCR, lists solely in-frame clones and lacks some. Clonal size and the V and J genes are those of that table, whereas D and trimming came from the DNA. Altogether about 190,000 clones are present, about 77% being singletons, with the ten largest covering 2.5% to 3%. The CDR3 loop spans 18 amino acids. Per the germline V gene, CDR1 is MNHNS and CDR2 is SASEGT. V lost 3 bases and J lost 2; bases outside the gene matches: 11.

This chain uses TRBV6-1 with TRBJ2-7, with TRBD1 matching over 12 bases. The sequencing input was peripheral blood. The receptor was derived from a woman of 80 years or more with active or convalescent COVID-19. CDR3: CASSDLGTGGSTPYEQYF. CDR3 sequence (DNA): TGTGCCAGCAGTGACTTAGGGACAGGGGGCTCCACACCCTACGAGCAGTACTTC.